This TCR beta chain was observed in a study of shared clonotypes between healthy human individuals. This clone showed up just once. TCRdb's copy holds only in-frame clones and misses some; the assay was immunoSEQ multiplex PCR. This sample has more than 550,000 clones, with about 90% found just once. The germline V gene encodes CDR1 MDHEN and CDR2 SYDVKM. CDR3 length: 15 residues. The specimen was memory CD8+ T cells from PBMCs. Stated subset: CD45RO+ cells pooled with CCR7-negative TemRA cells. The chain is built from TRBV28 and TRBJ2-5; D is uncertain. Judging by the DNA end, TRBJ2-7 fits better; the J call may be wrong. This TCR was recovered from a man younger than 30 in good health. Some clones in this sample may be carry-over from other donors' samples. The CDR3 spells CASAGLRSQSYEQYF. CDR3 coding DNA: TGTGCCAGCGCTGGGCTCCGGTCCCAGTCCTACGAGCAGTACTTC.